This T cell receptor (beta chain) was obtained from a study of blood T cell repertoires in COVID-19 (dated by TCRdb to about 2020). Background for the entire study: The collaborator samples originated in the United States, Italy and Spain and spanned the acute and convalescent phases of COVID-19. The material from the prospective study consisted of cDNA or gDNA derived from T cells, B-cell-depleted T cells, or PBMCs. The dataset comprised deeply sampled blood TCRbeta repertoires from subjects exposed to, actively infected with, or recovered from COVID-19. The repertoires were released in a freely available public database meant as a resource for research on the immune response to SARS-CoV-2. The samples were drawn from the first 160 participants of the ongoing ImmuneRACE study and from more than 1,000 subjects provided by 6 global collaborators. Sample metadata almost always included a de-identified subject ID, COVID-19 status, age in years and sex. Where HLA class I and class II types were available, the types were taken from metadata supplied by the sample provider, not from assay-based typing.

TCRbeta CDR3 regions were amplified from genomic DNA by means of the immunoSEQ Assay, a bias-controlled multiplex PCR. Per the original workflow: Within the assay, amplification of reference gene primers was used to estimate how many nucleated cells each sample contained. To quantify the absolute abundance of each unique TCRbeta CDR3 rearrangement, sequence reads were collapsed and filtered. Productive Simpson clonality was computed per sample as the square root of Simpson's diversity index over productive rearrangements. Sourced from immuneACCESS, this table was stored by TCRdb with only in-frame sequences that have V and J called. A share of the clones is absent; for the studies checked, an unresolved V gene accounts for under half, and the remainder has no known explanation. V, J and clone size were drawn from that table, and D and trimming were deduced from the DNA. A total of roughly 240,000 clones appear in this sample, 85% of them only once. Around 5.5% of the sample belongs to the ten largest clones.

One collaborating source in Seattle enrolled patients while the patients were actively infected and followed the patients over time throughout the course of disease. Collaborating institutions collected whole blood in K2EDTA tubes following their own protocols. For TCRbeta analysis, collaborators shipped samples as frozen whole blood, isolated PBMCs, or DNA extracted from either of those sample types. V sheds 0 bases and J sheds 9 bases, leaving 12 bases between their ends. The CDR3 holds 13 amino acids from the cysteine to the phenylalanine. The kept DNA is CDR3 alone, 39 bases in frame from the first base. CDR1 and CDR2, looked up from the germline V gene (reference sequence), are LGHDT and YNNKEL. This clone appeared a few times. Its antigen is still unknown. Base qualities are not provided; no much larger clone lies one nucleotide away. Summary of the overall study and its limitations: Clinical and demographic metadata were provided uncurated, with the amount varying by source and participant.

The sequencing input was peripheral blood. The chain is encoded by TRBV3-1 (or the pseudogene TRBV3-2) joined to TRBJ2-7; the D gene is possibly TRBD2, with 5 bases matching. The receptor comes from a man in his fifties or sixties with COVID-19, enrolled during active disease. In nucleotide form, the sequence is TGTGCCAGCAGCCAAGAGGCGACCGGGGTGCAGTACTTC. It encodes CASSQEATGVQYF.